The next 25 T cell receptor beta chains were all read from a single sample in a study of blood T cell repertoires in COVID-19. Sequenced by immunoSEQ multiplex PCR; TCRdb stores in-frame clones only, minus some. The sample has about 58,000 clones, 75% to 90% seen once. The sample comprised peripheral blood. These receptors came from a woman aged 70 to 79 with active COVID-19.

This chain connects TRBV5-1 to TRBJ1-1, with D possibly matching TRBD1 (6 bases). Trimming removed 9 bases at V and 2 bases at J, with 14 bases between. The CDR3 extends over 13 amino acids. Germline-derived CDR1 and CDR2 are SGHRS and YFSETQ. For the CDR3, the DNA is TGCGCCACCCGTTTGGGGGCAAACACTGAAGCTTTCTTT. It translates to CATRLGANTEAFF. The entire variable domain, with the rest obtained from reference TRBV5-1 and TRBJ1-1, is as follows: KAGVTQTPRYLIKTRGQQVTLSCSPISGHRSVSWYQQTPGQGLQFLFEYFSETQRNKGNFPGRFSGRQFSNSRSEMNVSTLELGDSALYLCATRLGANTEAFFGQGTRLTVV.

This sequence joins TRBV10-1 and TRBJ2-1, with D maybe TRBD1 (8 bases). The germline V gene has CDR1 WNHNN and CDR2 SYGVQD (reference sequence). This CDR3 spans 15 amino acids. V dropped 2 bases and J dropped 4 bases, with 12 bases sitting between them. CDR3 sequence: CASSEGGDRYNEQFF. In DNA, the CDR3 is TGCGCCAGCAGTGAGGGGGGGGACAGGTACAATGAGCAGTTCTTC.

The CDR3 spells CASSDRELPPYEQYF. The CDR3 DNA is TGTGCCAGCAGCGACAGGGAGCTTCCCCCCTACGAGCAGTACTTC. The rearrangement links TRBV7-2 to TRBJ2-7, with 7 bases aligning to TRBD1. The junction had 9 bases not matched to a gene; V was cut back by 5 bases and J by 2 bases. The CDR3 sequence is 15 residues long. CDR1 and CDR2 from the germline V gene are SGHTA and FQGNSA.

This chain uses TRBV10-3 with TRBJ1-5; D unresolved. The V gene's germline CDR1 is ENHRY and CDR2 SYGVKD. Trimming took off 4 bases at V and 0 bases at J, with 13 bases between the two ends. The CDR3 has 16 residues. The CDR3 DNA follows: TGTGCCATCAGTGTTTTCCCACCCTATAGCAATCAGCCCCAGCATTTT. Translating it yields CAISVFPPYSNQPQHF.

This chain uses TRBV19 with TRBJ1-1; 7 bases are a match to TRBD1. J gave up 9 bases and V 7 bases, and 11 bases lay outside the gene matches. The CDR3 spans 13 residues. The germline CDR1 and CDR2 sequences are LNHDA and SQIVND (reference sequence). The CDR3 coding sequence is TGTGCCAGTACCCCTACTTACAGGGGAAAAGCTTTCTTT. This encodes CASTPTYRGKAFF. The full variable domain, in which reference TRBV19 and TRBJ1-1 provide the parts outside the CDR3, is DGGITQSPKYLFRKEGQNVTLSCEQNLNHDAMYWYRQDPGQGLRLIYYSQIVNDFQKGDIAEGYSVSREKKESFPLTVTSAQKNPTAFYLCASTPTYRGKAFFGQGTRLTVV.

The V gene is TRBV9, the J gene TRBJ2-1; D gene ambiguous. CDR1 SGDLS and CDR2 YYNGEE come from the germline V gene. V lost 2 bases, J lost 3 bases, and 6 bases lay in between. The CDR3 contains 13 residues. The CDR3 spells CASSVNSYNEQFF. The CDR3 nucleotides read TGTGCCAGCAGCGTGAACAGCTACAATGAGCAGTTCTTC.

The chain employs TRBV19 and TRBJ1-4; TRBD1 is a possible D gene (6 bases). CDR1 LNHDA and CDR2 SQIVND come from the germline V gene (reference sequence). The CDR3 has 16 amino acids. V lost 7 bases, J lost 5 bases, and 20 bases lay in between. The CDR3 region has the DNA TGTGCCAGTACCACCCGGGGGGCAAGGAGAAATGAAAAACTGTTTTTT. It translates to CASTTRGARRNEKLFF. Drawing the rest from reference TRBV19 and TRBJ1-4, the complete variable domain is DGGITQSPKYLFRKEGQNVTLSCEQNLNHDAMYWYRQDPGQGLRLIYYSQIVNDFQKGDIAEGYSVSREKKESFPLTVTSAQKNPTAFYLCASTTRGARRNEKLFFGSGTQLSVL.

This chain joins TRBV5-8 and TRBJ1-1; weak D call: TRBD1 (5 bases). Germline CDR1 SGHTS, CDR2 YDEGEE. Trimming cost V 4 bases and J 4 bases, with 20 bases left between them. The CDR3 consists of 16 residues. Here the CDR3 reads CASSPRPQGVGTEAFF. DNA for the CDR3: TGTGCCAGCAGCCCGCGGCCCCAGGGCGTAGGCACTGAAGCTTTCTTT.

J is TRBJ2-1 and V is TRBV9, with D possibly being TRBD2 (5 bases). The V end was cut by 4 bases, the J end by 3 bases, with 14 bases between. Germline V gene data show CDR1 as SGDLS and CDR2 as YYNGEE. This CDR3 contains 15 residues. CDR3 sequence: CASSPRFAGYNEQFF. As DNA, the CDR3 is TGTGCCAGCAGCCCCCGGTTCGCGGGCTACAATGAGCAGTTCTTC. Combining the CDR3 with reference TRBV9 and TRBJ2-1 gives the whole variable domain DSGVTQTPKHLITATGQRVTLRCSPRSGDLSVYWYQQSLDQGLQFLIQYYNGEERAKGNILERFSAQQFPDLHSELNLSSLELGDSALYFCASSPRFAGYNEQFFGPGTRLTVL.

This chain joins TRBV2 and TRBJ2-7; tentative D call: TRBD2 (6 bases). V was trimmed by 0 bases and J by 6 bases, leaving 18 bases between them. Germline lookup yields CDR1 SNHLY and CDR2 FYNNEI. The length of the CDR3 is 16 residues. CDR3: CASSEARPGSISEQYF. As DNA, the CDR3 is TGTGCCAGCAGTGAAGCGCGTCCCGGGAGTATCTCCGAGCAGTACTTC.

This chain connects TRBV5-6 to TRBJ2-7; 7 bases are a match to TRBD2. This CDR3 contains 15 residues. Germline values: CDR1 SGHDT, CDR2 YYEEEE. Trimming cost V 4 bases and J 3 bases; bases outside gene matches: 10. The CDR3 loop reads CASSPGGGEGYEQYF. CDR3 DNA sequence: TGTGCCAGCAGCCCTGGTGGGGGGGAAGGCTACGAGCAGTACTTC.

The CDR3 sequence: CASSQETGGSYNEQFF. Written as DNA, the CDR3 is TGTGCCAGCAGCCAAGAAACAGGGGGTTCCTACAATGAGCAGTTCTTC. The chain carries TRBV5-4 and TRBJ2-1, with 8 bases aligning to TRBD1. Germline V CDR1 and CDR2: SGHNT, YYREEE (reference sequence). Losses at the gene ends were 4 bases for V and 1 base for J; bases not matched to a gene: 7. The CDR3 runs to 16 residues.

The chain has TRBV5-1 and TRBJ2-1; 8 bases fit TRBD1. The J segment lost 0 bases and the V segment lost 4 bases, leaving 3 bases of the junction unmatched. Germline V CDR1 and CDR2: SGHRS, YFSETQ. This CDR3 region has 15 residues. The CDR3 DNA reads TGCGCCAGCAGCGATACAGGGGGCTCCTACAATGAGCAGTTCTTC. It encodes CASSDTGGSYNEQFF.

CDR3 region: CASSSFSGAEDTQYF. CDR3 nucleotide sequence: TGTGCCAGCAGTTCCTTTAGCGGGGCCGAGGATACGCAGTATTTT. V is TRBV6-4 and J is TRBJ2-3; 8 bases match TRBD2. V was pared by 5 bases and J by 6 bases, with 10 bases of the junction left unmatched. CDR3 size: 15 residues. Germline CDR1 reads MRHNA; CDR2 reads SNTAGT.

The chain links TRBV10-1 to TRBJ2-1; the match to TRBD1 covers 10 bases. Trimming removed 3 bases from V and 4 bases from J; junction bases left unmatched: 6. The V gene's germline CDR1 is WNHNN and CDR2 SYGVQD (reference sequence). The CDR3 length is 16 residues. The CDR3 spells CASSDTRTGGYNEQFF. The CDR3 DNA reads as TGCGCCAGCAGTGATACTAGGACAGGGGGATACAATGAGCAGTTCTTC.

This sequence joins TRBV5-1 and TRBJ2-3, with D possibly being TRBD1 (6 bases). Trimming pared 3 bases from V and 2 bases from J, leaving 10 bases between. Germline CDR1 is SGHRS and CDR2 is YFSETQ. The CDR3 contains 14 residues. Here the CDR3 reads CASSSGTLTDTQYF. The CDR3 DNA reads TGCGCCAGCAGCTCCGGGACACTCACAGATACGCAGTATTTT.

The rearrangement joins TRBV21-1 to TRBJ2-3; TRBD1, the table's D call, was not compared with the DNA. TRBV21-1 is a documented pseudogene. The CDR3 is 17 residues long. CDR3 sequence: CASSKKGDRENPDTQYF. The CDR3 nucleotides read TGTGCCAGCAGCAAAAAGGGGGACAGGGAGAACCCAGATACGCAGTATTTT.

The V and J genes are TRBV4-1 and TRBJ2-1; 10 bases are a match to TRBD1. J gave up 3 bases and V 5 bases, and 13 bases lay outside the gene matches. Germline V lookup: CDR1 MGHRA, CDR2 YSYEKL. The CDR3 has 18 residues. This chain's CDR3 is CASSMLEPRTGGYNEQFF. The CDR3 DNA follows: TGCGCCAGCAGCATGCTAGAACCCCGGACAGGGGGCTACAATGAGCAGTTCTTC.

The chain links TRBV28 to TRBJ1-5; TRBD1 agrees at 8 bases. The junction had 6 bases not matched to a gene; V was cut back by 2 bases and J by 3 bases. Germline loops: CDR1 MDHEN, CDR2 SYDVKM. There are 16 residues in the CDR3. The CDR3 DNA reads TGTGCCAGCAGTTTAGGTACAGGGGGTTTCAATCAGCCCCAGCATTTT. This gives the protein CASSLGTGGFNQPQHF.

This chain connects TRBV28 to TRBJ2-7; perhaps TRBD2 as D (5 bases). Germline loops: CDR1 MDHEN, CDR2 SYDVKM. The CDR3 loop spans 14 amino acids. The V and J ends lost 5 bases and 0 bases respectively, with 11 bases between them. The chain's CDR3 is CASSPNRDSYEQYF. DNA for the CDR3: TGTGCCAGCAGTCCAAACCGGGACTCCTACGAGCAGTACTTC.

This CDR3 is CASSPPFTGVRDVSIWNTEAFF. The CDR3 coding sequence is TGTGCCAGCTCACCACCGTTCACAGGGGTTCGGGATGTCTCGATTTGGAACACTGAAGCTTTCTTT. This chain links TRBV18 with TRBJ1-1; 7 positions match TRBD1. Germline V gives CDR1 KGHSH, CDR2 LQKENI. After removal of 0 bases from V and 1 base from J, the junction contained 23 bases not matched to a gene. CDR3 length equals 22 residues.

The chain is built from TRBV30 and TRBJ1-2, with 12 bases fitting TRBD1. The germline gives CDR1 GTSNPN, CDR2 SVGIG (reference sequence). Trimming at V came to 2 bases and at J to 4 bases, leaving 14 bases not matched to a gene. The CDR3 length is 18 residues. DNA for the CDR3: TGTGCCTGGAGTCGAAGCCGATCCGGGACAGGGGGCTTCTATGGCTACACCTTC. Its protein is CAWSRSRSGTGGFYGYTF. The entire variable domain, with the rest obtained from reference TRBV30 and TRBJ1-2, is as follows: SQTIHQWPATLVQPVGSPLSLECTVEGTSNPNLYWYRQAAGRGLQLLFYSVGIGQISSEVPQNLSASRPQDRQFILSSKKLLLSDSGFYLCAWSRSRSGTGGFYGYTFGSGTRLTVV.

V gene TRBV24-1 combines with J gene TRBJ2-1; 12 positions agree with TRBD2. CDR1 is KGHDR, CDR2 SFDVKD, per germline. V was clipped by 7 bases and J by 5 bases; unmatched bases: 8. This CDR3 has 16 amino acids. The CDR3 DNA sequence: TGTGCCACCAGGACTAGCGGGAGAGGAAGGGACAATGAGCAGTTCTTC. As protein: CATRTSGRGRDNEQFF.

The rearrangement links TRBV4-2 to TRBJ2-3; weak D call: TRBD2 (5 bases). CDR1 is LGHNA, CDR2 YNFKEQ, per germline. This CDR3 is 17 amino acids long. V was pared by 4 bases and J by 2 bases, with 19 bases between. CDR3 loop: CASSPPRVTKHTDTQYF. The CDR3 DNA follows: TGTGCCAGCAGCCCCCCGCGGGTAACGAAGCACACAGATACGCAGTATTTT.

This chain connects TRBV19 to TRBJ1-6, with 7 bases that match TRBD1. Germline CDR1 LNHDA, CDR2 SQIVND (reference sequence). The J segment lost 7 bases and the V segment lost 6 bases, leaving 3 bases of the junction unmatched. The CDR3 contains 13 residues. The CDR3 nucleotides read TGTGCCAGTAGCGGGACAGCCAATTCACCCCTCCACTTT. Its protein is CASSGTANSPLHF.